This T cell receptor beta chain was profiled in a study of CD8 T cells in ankylosing spondylitis. Overall study results and limits: Disease-linked clones bore a CD8+ phenotype, appearing relatively rarely in peripheral blood. There was reportedly significant enrichment of clones that were disease-linked in matched ankylosing spondylitis synovial fluid.

Germline lookup yields CDR1 SGHVS and CDR2 FNYEAQ. The CDR3 has 15 amino acids. Trimming shortened V by 5 bases and J by 7 bases, and 15 bases separated the two germline ends. Concerning this clonotype: Its antigen is undetermined. A much larger clone differs from this one at a single base, so this may be a read error. Here the CDR3 omits its conserved ending phenylalanine or tryptophan, so a read error is the likely source.

Making use of molecular barcodes, quantitative 5'-RACE generated TCR beta libraries. TCRdb itself ran the 5' RACE reads through MiXCR, one entry per CDR3 protein. This sample yields roughly 120,000 distinct CDR3 sequences, of which around 15% are seen a single time; roughly 3% belongs to the top ten. Sample: blood, either unsorted or a sorted T cell fraction (not recorded which). V usage is TRBV7-6 and J usage is TRBJ1-6; perhaps TRBD1 as D (6 bases). This sequence originates from a female donor with ankylosing spondylitis or in good health (not recorded which). The CDR3 coding sequence is TGTGCCAGCAGCAGCACTGAAACAGGGAATTCACCCCTCCACATT. Translating it yields CASSSTETGNSPLHI.